These 29 T cell receptor beta chains share one sample of origin, sequenced in a study of Ad26.COV2.S vaccination and SARS-CoV-2 variants (dated by TCRdb to about 2021). Library preparation used the immunoSEQ multiplex PCR assay. Sourced from immuneACCESS, this table was stored by TCRdb with only in-frame sequences that have V and J called. A share of the clones is absent; for the studies checked, an unresolved V gene accounts for under half, and the remainder has no known explanation. The sample table lists around 400,000 clones, over 75% of them with a count of one. Of the sample, under 2% is held by the ten largest clones. This sample's treatment or condition label indicates: some 20 received Ad26.COV2.S at low or high dose, single or two shots; 5 received placebo; per-sample allocation not given. Repertoires of vaccine and placebo recipients were sequenced from samples collected on day 63 after the first injection.

The sample was peripheral blood, taken in a trial of Ad26.COV2.S vaccine versus placebo. These receptors came from a person between 18 and 60 years old who received the Ad26.COV2.S COVID-19 vaccine or a placebo.

The V gene is TRBV4-1, the J gene TRBJ2-7; TRBD1 might be the D (6 bases). V lost 0 bases and J 3 bases, leaving 18 bases between the germline ends. CDR1 is MGHRA, CDR2 YSYEKL, per germline. The length of the CDR3 is 17 residues. In DNA, the CDR3 is TGCGCCAGCAGCCAAGATTATGGTCAGGGGTCTCGCTACGAGCAGTACTTC. Amino acid sequence: CASSQDYGQGSRYEQYF.

The chain uses TRBV28 and TRBJ2-7; D is possibly TRBD2 (5 bases). The CDR3 has 11 residues. The germline V gene has CDR1 MDHEN and CDR2 SYDVKM. V was pared by 3 bases and J by 5 bases, with 5 bases between. The CDR3 loop is CASSFGNEQYF. As DNA, the CDR3 is TGTGCCAGCAGTTTCGGGAACGAGCAGTACTTC.

The CDR3 here is CSASGGDRVSPLHF. In nucleotides, the CDR3 is TGCAGTGCTAGTGGTGGGGACAGGGTTTCACCCCTCCACTTT. This chain links TRBV20-1 with TRBJ1-6; 9 bases fit TRBD1. The length of the CDR3 is 14 residues. Per germline, CDR1 DFQATT and CDR2 SNEGSKA (reference sequence). J gave up 9 bases and V 3 bases, and 6 bases lay outside the gene matches.

This clone was observed a few times. V is TRBV7-9 and J is TRBJ1-1, with a possible D match to TRBD1 (6 bases). Germline values: CDR1 SEHNR, CDR2 FQNEAQ (reference sequence). The CDR3 spans 15 residues. V lost 6 bases and J 0 bases, leaving 14 bases between the germline ends. CDR3 sequence (DNA): TGTGCCAGCAGAAGCTGGGGGGCAATGAACACTGAAGCTTTCTTT. Protein product: CASRSWGAMNTEAFF.

The chain carries TRBV11-2 and TRBJ2-2, with D maybe TRBD1 (6 bases). Trimming cost V 0 bases and J 4 bases, with 12 bases left between them. This CDR3 has 16 residues. Germline-derived CDR1 and CDR2 are SGHAT and FQNNGV. The CDR3 loop reads CASSLERTVFTGELFF. The CDR3 nucleotides read TGTGCCAGCAGCTTAGAGAGGACAGTTTTCACCGGGGAGCTGTTTTTT.

This clone was observed once. V is TRBV4-1 and J is TRBJ1-4; 7 bases map to TRBD1. Germline lookup yields CDR1 MGHRA and CDR2 YSYEKL. The J segment lost 3 bases and the V segment lost 4 bases, leaving 8 bases of the junction unmatched. The CDR3 is 16 amino acids. The CDR3: CASSLDRATANEKLFF. The CDR3 DNA follows: TGCGCCAGCAGCCTTGACAGGGCTACGGCTAATGAAAAACTGTTTTTT.

The chain uses TRBV4-1 and TRBJ2-6, with D unresolved. Trimming removed 6 bases at V and 2 bases at J, with 5 bases between. In germline, CDR1 is MGHRA, CDR2 YSYEKL. CDR3 length: 13 amino acids. The CDR3 DNA sequence: TGCGCCAGCAGTCCACCTGGGGCCAACGTCCTGACTTTC. This codes for CASSPPGANVLTF.

The rearrangement links TRBV7-7 to TRBJ2-2; 9 bases line up with TRBD2. V was clipped by 3 bases and J by 5 bases; unmatched bases: 4. CDR3 length: 15 residues. The germline V gene has CDR1 SSHAT and CDR2 FNYEAQ (reference sequence). The CDR3 DNA follows: TGTGCCAGCAGCTTGAAAACTAGCGGGACCGGGGAGCTGTTTTTT. Translation gives CASSLKTSGTGELFF.

The DNA for the CDR3 is TGTGCCAGCAGTGACGAGGGTTCAGGGGCCAACGTCCTGACTTTC. This translates into CASSDEGSGANVLTF. The genes are TRBV6-4 and TRBJ2-6, with a possible D match to TRBD2 (5 bases). Germline-derived CDR1 and CDR2 are MRHNA and SNTAGT. V dropped 2 bases and J dropped 4 bases, with 9 bases sitting between them. The CDR3 has 15 residues.

CDR3 sequence reads: CASSQEGGANYGYTF. CDR3 nucleotides: TGTGCCAGCAGCCAAGAAGGTGGTGCTAACTATGGCTACACCTTC. This rearrangement joins TRBV3-1 (or the pseudogene TRBV3-2) to TRBJ1-2, with D uncertain. The CDR3 totals 15 residues. Trimming pared 0 bases from V and 0 bases from J, leaving 8 bases between. Germline loops: CDR1 LGHDT, CDR2 YNNKEL (reference sequence).

The V gene is TRBV29-1, the J gene TRBJ2-7, with D uncertain. The CDR3 extends over 12 amino acids. With 1 base removed from V and 2 bases from J, the gap between germline ends came to 6 bases. Germline V lookup: CDR1 SQVTM, CDR2 ANQGSEA. CDR3 residues: CSVEGLAYEQYF. CDR3 coding DNA: TGCAGCGTTGAAGGATTAGCCTACGAGCAGTACTTC.

The V gene is TRBV7-9, the J gene TRBJ1-3; D call uncertain. CDR3 size: 17 residues. Germline CDR1 and CDR2: SEHNR and FQNEAQ (reference sequence). Trimming took off 2 bases at V and 3 bases at J, with 17 bases between the two ends. CDR3 in DNA: TGTGCCAGCAGCTTATCTCGGCGGACGTTCTTTGGAAACACCATATATTTT. This encodes CASSLSRRTFFGNTIYF.

V and J are TRBV28 and TRBJ2-3, with 12 bases lining up with TRBD2. Germline CDR1 and CDR2: MDHEN and SYDVKM. V lost 6 bases to trimming and J lost 7 bases; unmatched junction nucleotides: 5. The CDR3 sequence is 14 residues long. The CDR3 here is CASSLAGGPNTQYF. For the CDR3, the DNA is TGTGCCAGCAGCCTAGCGGGAGGGCCTAATACGCAGTATTTT.

The rearrangement uses TRBV19 and TRBJ2-2; TRBD2 is a possible D gene (6 bases). The V end lost 1 base, the J end lost 4 bases, and 10 bases lay between the germline ends. The CDR3 runs to 15 residues. In germline, CDR1 is LNHDA, CDR2 SQIVND (reference sequence). CDR3 amino acids: CASSIVSGATGELFF. The CDR3 DNA follows: TGTGCCAGTAGTATAGTTAGCGGAGCCACCGGGGAGCTGTTTTTT. The full variable domain, its missing parts supplied by reference TRBV19 and TRBJ2-2, is DGGITQSPKYLFRKEGQNVTLSCEQNLNHDAMYWYRQDPGQGLRLIYYSQIVNDFQKGDIAEGYSVSREKKESFPLTVTSAQKNPTAFYLCASSIVSGATGELFFGEGSRLTVL.

The V gene is TRBV6-5, the J gene TRBJ1-1; D gene unclear. CDR1 is MNHEY and CDR2 is SVGAGI in the germline V gene. Trimming removed 8 bases from V and 1 base from J, with 8 bases in between. This CDR3 spans 12 amino acids. The CDR3 nucleotides read TGTGCCAGCGGACGGGAGAACACTGAAGCTTTCTTT. The encoded protein is CASGRENTEAFF.

This clone showed up just once. This chain joins TRBV7-8 and TRBJ1-1; maybe TRBD1 (5 bases). The CDR3 length is 14 residues. Germline V lookup: CDR1 SGHVS, CDR2 FQNEAQ. V was shortened by 1 base and J by 3 bases, with 9 bases between the two germline ends. Here the CDR3 DNA reads TGTGCCAGCAGCTTAGATAGAGGGGACACTGAAGCTTTCTTT. This codes for CASSLDRGDTEAFF.

This clone was counted a single time. The chain is built from TRBV4-2 and TRBJ2-7, with D perhaps matching TRBD1 (6 bases). Germline CDR1 and CDR2: LGHNA and YNFKEQ. V was pared by 4 bases and J by 6 bases, with 10 bases between. This CDR3 region has 12 residues. CDR3 residues: CASSRAGVEQYF. The CDR3 DNA reads TGTGCCAGCAGCCGGGCAGGGGTCGAGCAGTACTTC.

This clone has a single count. V is TRBV15 and J is TRBJ2-5; tentatively, D is TRBD1 (5 bases). Germline V gene sequence: CDR1 LNHNV, CDR2 YYDKDF (reference sequence). Trimming took 5 bases from V and 5 from J, leaving 15 bases between them. The CDR3 is 14 residues long. The DNA of the CDR3 is TGTGCCACCAGCGGGGCAGGGTTTAGCGAGACCCAGTACTTC. Amino acid sequence: CATSGAGFSETQYF.

This clone has a count of ten or more. V and J are TRBV5-6 and TRBJ2-7; D tentatively fits TRBD1 or TRBD2 (5 bases each). The V end was cut by 4 bases, the J end by 6 bases, with 20 bases between. The germline CDR1 and CDR2 sequences are SGHDT and YYEEEE. The CDR3 sequence is 15 residues long. The CDR3: CASSLGASRPLEQYF. Written as DNA, the CDR3 is TGTGCCAGCAGCCTCGGGGCCAGCCGACCTCTCGAGCAGTACTTC.

This clone was counted only a few times. CDR3 in DNA: TGTGCCAGCAGCATTACAGGGGGCAGCGCCTACGAGCAGTACTTC. It is translated as CASSITGGSAYEQYF. The rearrangement uses TRBV7-3 and TRBJ2-7; 9 positions agree with TRBD1. The CDR3 extends over 15 amino acids. J gave up 2 bases and V 5 bases, and 7 bases lay outside the gene matches. Germline V gene sequence: CDR1 SGHTA, CDR2 FQGTGA.

The chain joins TRBV6-1 to TRBJ2-3; D unclear. Per the germline V gene, CDR1 is MNHNS and CDR2 is SASEGT. V was cut by 3 bases and J by 7 bases, with 14 bases left in between. The CDR3 is made up of 14 amino acids. The CDR3 loop reads CASSDPTPMNTQYF. DNA of the CDR3: TGTGCCAGCAGTGACCCCACCCCGATGAATACGCAGTATTTT.

This clone was counted a single time. V gene TRBV6-5 combines with J gene TRBJ1-2; 10 bases fit TRBD1. CDR1 is MNHEY and CDR2 is SVGAGI in the germline V gene. Trimming removed 8 bases from V and 2 bases from J; junction bases left unmatched: 8. There are 15 residues in the CDR3. The CDR3 nucleotides are TGTGCCAGCTTTAAGGACAGGGGGGCCAACTATGGCTACACCTTC. Protein product: CASFKDRGANYGYTF.

V and J are TRBV5-4 and TRBJ1-2, with D hard to call. The V end lost 0 bases, the J end lost 9 bases, and 21 bases lay between the germline ends. The V gene's germline CDR1 is SGHNT and CDR2 YYREEE (reference sequence). The CDR3 totals 16 residues. The CDR3 nucleotides are TGTGCCAGCAGCTTGGACGGGCGAAATTACGAACACCGCTACACCTTC. Amino acids: CASSLDGRNYEHRYTF.

The chain recombines TRBV7-5 with TRBJ2-5. TRBV7-5 is a recognized pseudogene. The CDR3 totals 13 residues. Here the CDR3 DNA reads TGTGTCAGAAGCTTCTGTCTTAGGGAGACCCAGTACTTC. Translating it yields CVRSFCLRETQYF.

The chain joins TRBV19 to TRBJ2-1; TRBD2 agrees at 12 bases. CDR1 and CDR2 from the germline V gene are LNHDA and SQIVND (reference sequence). The CDR3 loop spans 15 amino acids. Trimming took 2 bases from V and 10 from J; bases not matched to a gene: 6. This CDR3 reads CASSILAGGPSEQFF. The CDR3, as DNA: TGTGCCAGTAGTATACTAGCGGGAGGGCCAAGCGAGCAGTTCTTC. Together with reference TRBV19 and TRBJ2-1, the CDR3 gives the full variable domain: DGGITQSPKYLFRKEGQNVTLSCEQNLNHDAMYWYRQDPGQGLRLIYYSQIVNDFQKGDIAEGYSVSREKKESFPLTVTSAQKNPTAFYLCASSILAGGPSEQFFGPGTRLTVL.

This chain uses TRBV6-1 with TRBJ1-5; D gene unclear. The V gene lost 0 bases and the J gene lost 6 bases, with 12 bases spanning the gap. The CDR3 is made up of 15 amino acids. Germline CDR1 reads MNHNS; CDR2 reads SASEGT. CDR3 DNA sequence: TGTGCCAGCAGTGAAGCAGGAGGGAAAACTCAGCCCCAGCATTTT. Residues: CASSEAGGKTQPQHF.

This chain's CDR3 is CASSLSGPYSPYNEQFF. CDR3 in DNA: TGTGCCAGCAGTTTATCGGGCCCCTACTCCCCCTACAATGAGCAGTTCTTC. V gene TRBV28 combines with J gene TRBJ2-1; D remains ambiguous. Trimming pared 1 base from V and 2 bases from J, leaving 15 bases between. The germline CDR1 and CDR2 sequences are MDHEN and SYDVKM. The CDR3 consists of 17 residues.

In the case of this clone: The sample holds other DNA sequences that translate to the same CDR3. The chain is built from TRBV30 and TRBJ1-5; D gene uncertain. Germline CDR1 GTSNPN, CDR2 SVGIG (reference sequence). Between the trimmed V and J ends, which lost 0 bases and 4 bases, there was a span of 7 bases. The length of the CDR3 is 13 residues. In DNA form, the CDR3 reads TGTGCCTGGAGTGTGGGCCTAAATCAGCCCCAGCATTTT. This encodes CAWSVGLNQPQHF.

This rearrangement joins TRBV5-4 to TRBJ2-1; 8 bases align to TRBD1. V dropped 5 bases and J dropped 5; count of bases not matched to a gene: 6. The CDR3 is 14 residues long. CDR1 and CDR2 from the germline V gene are SGHNT and YYREEE (reference sequence). The CDR3 bases are TGTGCCAGCAGTTCAAGGACAGGGCACAATGAGCAGTTCTTC. Its translation: CASSSRTGHNEQFF.